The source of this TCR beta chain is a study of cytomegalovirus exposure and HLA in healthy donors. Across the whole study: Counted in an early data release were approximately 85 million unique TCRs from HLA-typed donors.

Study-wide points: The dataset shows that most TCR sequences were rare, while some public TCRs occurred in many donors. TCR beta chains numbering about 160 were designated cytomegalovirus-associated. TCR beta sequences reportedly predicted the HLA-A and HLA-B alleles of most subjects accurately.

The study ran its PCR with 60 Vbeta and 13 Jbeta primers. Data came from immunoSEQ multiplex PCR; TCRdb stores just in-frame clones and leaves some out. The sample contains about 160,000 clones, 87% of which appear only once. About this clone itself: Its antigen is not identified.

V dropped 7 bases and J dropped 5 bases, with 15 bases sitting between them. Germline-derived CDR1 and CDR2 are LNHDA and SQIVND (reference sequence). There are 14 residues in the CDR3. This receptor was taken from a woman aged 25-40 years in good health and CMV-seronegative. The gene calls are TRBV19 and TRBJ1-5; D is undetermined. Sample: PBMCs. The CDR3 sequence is CASTPSNRYQPQHF. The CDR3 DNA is TGTGCCAGTACCCCCAGTAACAGATATCAGCCCCAGCATTTT.